This TCR beta chain was sequenced in a study of T-cell reconstitution after alpha-beta-depleted transplantation in children. The study's findings and limits: For some patients, TCRbeta diversity was high at day 60 because of recipient T cells and thymic progenitors that survived.

The TCRbeta library incorporated unique molecular identifiers. TCRdb reprocessed the PCR reads via MiXCR and lists one record per CDR3 protein. The profile shows about 340,000 distinct CDR3 sequences, about 16% of them singletons. CDR1 MNHEY and CDR2 SMNVEV come from the germline V gene (reference sequence). Trimming left V 5 bases short and J 13 bases short, with 27 bases between. The CDR3 is 15 residues long. This clonotype was observed at least ten times. Its specificity is unknown. The material was PBMCs, mostly from graft donor cells, obtained 360 days after TCRalphabeta/CD19-depleted stem cell transplant. The chain combines TRBV27 with TRBJ2-7; a weak D match, TRBD2 (5 bases). The receptor comes from a male patient aged 2-15 years who had a stem cell transplant for acute lymphoblastic leukemia, so the T cells may come from the graft donor. The CDR3: CASSVRALPSLRVYF. CDR3 in DNA: TGTGCCAGCAGTGTGAGGGCACTGCCCTCCTTGAGAGTCTACTTC.